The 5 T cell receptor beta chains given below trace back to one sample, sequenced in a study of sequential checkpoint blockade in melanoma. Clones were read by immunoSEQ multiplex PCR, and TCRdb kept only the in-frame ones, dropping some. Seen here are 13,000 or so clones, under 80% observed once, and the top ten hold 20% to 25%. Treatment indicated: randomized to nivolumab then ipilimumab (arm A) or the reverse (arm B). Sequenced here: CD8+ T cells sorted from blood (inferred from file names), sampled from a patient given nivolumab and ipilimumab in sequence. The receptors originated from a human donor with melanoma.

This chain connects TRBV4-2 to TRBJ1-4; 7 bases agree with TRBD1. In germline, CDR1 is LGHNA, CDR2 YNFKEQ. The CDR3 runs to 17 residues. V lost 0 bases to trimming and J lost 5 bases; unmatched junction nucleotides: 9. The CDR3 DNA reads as TGTGCCAGCAGCCAAGATGGGACAGCCTCAAGAAATGAAAAACTGTTTTTT. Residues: CASSQDGTASRNEKLFF.

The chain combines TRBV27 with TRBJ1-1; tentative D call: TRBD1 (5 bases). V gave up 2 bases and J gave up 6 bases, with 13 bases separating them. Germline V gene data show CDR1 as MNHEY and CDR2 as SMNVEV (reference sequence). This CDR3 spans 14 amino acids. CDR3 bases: TGTGCCAGCAGTTTAGGTCAGGGAAGGGCTGAAGCTTTCTTT. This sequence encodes CASSLGQGRAEAFF.

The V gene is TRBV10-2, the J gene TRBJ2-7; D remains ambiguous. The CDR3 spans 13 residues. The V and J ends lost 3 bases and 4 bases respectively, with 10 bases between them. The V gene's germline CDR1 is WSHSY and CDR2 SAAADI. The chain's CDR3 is CASSDGTIYEQYF. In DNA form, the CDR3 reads TGCGCCAGCAGTGATGGCACCATTTACGAGCAGTACTTC.

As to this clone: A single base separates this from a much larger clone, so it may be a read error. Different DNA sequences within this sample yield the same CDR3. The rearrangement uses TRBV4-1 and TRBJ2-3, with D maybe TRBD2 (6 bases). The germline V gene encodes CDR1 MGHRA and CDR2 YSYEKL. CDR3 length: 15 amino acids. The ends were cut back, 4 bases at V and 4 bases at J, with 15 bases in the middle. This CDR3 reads CASSLGTWVADTQYF. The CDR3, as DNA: TGCGCCAGCAGCCTGGGGACTTGGGTCGCAGATACGCAGTATTTT.

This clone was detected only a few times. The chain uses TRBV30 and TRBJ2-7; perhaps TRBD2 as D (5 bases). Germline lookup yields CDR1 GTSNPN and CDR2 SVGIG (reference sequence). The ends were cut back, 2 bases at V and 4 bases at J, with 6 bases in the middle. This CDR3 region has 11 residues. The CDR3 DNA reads TGTGCCTGGAGTTCGGGGTACGAGCAGTACTTC. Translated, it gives CAWSSGYEQYF.